Detailed here is one T cell receptor beta chain. Its antigen remains unidentified. This sample is part of a study of T cells in localized non-small cell lung cancer. Notes on the study in general: Sequence data derive from only one tumor region, so heterogeneity remains possible. Turning up in adjacent lung were a median 57 of the top 100 tumor clones.

Measured with immunoSEQ multiplex PCR; TCRdb has only the in-frame clones, and not every one. The data hold about 1,300 clones, with 22% observed a single time. The CDR3 has 13 amino acids. The germline V and J ends were trimmed by 6 bases and 7 bases, with 15 bases remaining between them. The V call is TRBV23-1, the J call TRBJ1-1; D unclear. TRBV23-1 is filed as an ORF, its function uncertain. This sequence was found in a woman between 35 and 75 years old with stage I lung adenocarcinoma. The source was normal lung tissue next to the tumor, collected before any cancer treatment. The CDR3 sequence: CASSSVFRGEAFF. CDR3 nucleotides: TGCGCCAGCAGCTCAGTTTTCCGGGGTGAAGCTTTCTTT.